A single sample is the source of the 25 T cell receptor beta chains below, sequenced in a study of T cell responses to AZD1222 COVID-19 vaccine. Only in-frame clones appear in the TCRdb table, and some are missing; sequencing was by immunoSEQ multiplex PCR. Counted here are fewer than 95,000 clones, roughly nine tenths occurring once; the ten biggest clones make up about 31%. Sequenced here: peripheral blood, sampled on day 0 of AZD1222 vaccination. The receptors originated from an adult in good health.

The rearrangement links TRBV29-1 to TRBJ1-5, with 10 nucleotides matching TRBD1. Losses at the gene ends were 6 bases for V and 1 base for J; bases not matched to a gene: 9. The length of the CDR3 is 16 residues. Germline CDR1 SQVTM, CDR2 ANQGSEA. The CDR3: CSVGGDRGLSNQPQHF. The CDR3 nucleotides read TGCAGCGTGGGGGGAGACAGGGGGCTGAGCAATCAGCCCCAGCATTTT.

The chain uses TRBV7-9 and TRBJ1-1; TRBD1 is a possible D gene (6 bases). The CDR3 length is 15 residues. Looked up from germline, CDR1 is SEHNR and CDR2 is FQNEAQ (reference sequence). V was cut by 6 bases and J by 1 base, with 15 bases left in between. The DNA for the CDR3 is TGTGCCAGCAGTACTCTGGGACACCCGAACACTGAAGCTTTCTTT. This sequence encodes CASSTLGHPNTEAFF.

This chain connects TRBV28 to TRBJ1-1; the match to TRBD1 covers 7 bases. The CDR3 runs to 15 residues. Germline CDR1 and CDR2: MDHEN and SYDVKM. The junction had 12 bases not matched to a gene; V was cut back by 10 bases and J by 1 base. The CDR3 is CATVIQGLGNTEAFF. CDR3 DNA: TGTGCCACCGTTATACAGGGGTTGGGGAACACTGAAGCTTTCTTT.

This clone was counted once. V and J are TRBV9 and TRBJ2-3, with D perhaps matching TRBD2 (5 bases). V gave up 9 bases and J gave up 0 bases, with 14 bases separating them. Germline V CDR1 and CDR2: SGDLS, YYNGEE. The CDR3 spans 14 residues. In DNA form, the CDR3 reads TGTGCCACGAGTCGAGAGGGCAGCACAGATACGCAGTATTTT. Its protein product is CATSREGSTDTQYF. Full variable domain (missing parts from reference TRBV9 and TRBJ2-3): DSGVTQTPKHLITATGQRVTLRCSPRSGDLSVYWYQQSLDQGLQFLIQYYNGEERAKGNILERFSAQQFPDLHSELNLSSLELGDSALYFCATSREGSTDTQYFGPGTRLTVL.

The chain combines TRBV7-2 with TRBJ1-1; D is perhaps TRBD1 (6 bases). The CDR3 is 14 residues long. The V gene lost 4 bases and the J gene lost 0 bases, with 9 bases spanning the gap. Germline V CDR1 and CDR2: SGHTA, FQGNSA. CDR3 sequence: CASSSDSMNTEAFF. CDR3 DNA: TGTGCCAGCAGCTCGGACAGTATGAACACTGAAGCTTTCTTT.

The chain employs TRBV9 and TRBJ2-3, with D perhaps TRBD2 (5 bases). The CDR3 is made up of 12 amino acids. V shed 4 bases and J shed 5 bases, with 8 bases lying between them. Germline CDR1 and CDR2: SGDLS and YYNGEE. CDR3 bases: TGTGCCAGCAGCAAAGAGGGAGATACGCAGTATTTT. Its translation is CASSKEGDTQYF.

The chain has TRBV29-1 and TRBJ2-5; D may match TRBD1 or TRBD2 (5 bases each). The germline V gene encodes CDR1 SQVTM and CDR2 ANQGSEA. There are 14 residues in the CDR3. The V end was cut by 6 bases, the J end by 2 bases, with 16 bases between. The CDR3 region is CSVALRGLQETQYF. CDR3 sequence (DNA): TGCAGCGTAGCCTTGAGGGGTCTACAAGAGACCCAGTACTTC.

The CDR3 nucleotides are TGTGCCAGCAGCTTTGAGCGGAGCCCCTCGCGGCAGTACTTC. Its translation: CASSFERSPSRQYF. J is TRBJ2-7 and V is TRBV7-2, with D tentatively TRBD2 (5 bases). The germline V gene encodes CDR1 SGHTA and CDR2 FQGNSA. V was trimmed by 3 bases and J by 9 bases, leaving 18 bases between them. CDR3 length: 14 residues. The whole variable domain, remainder taken from reference TRBV7-2 and TRBJ2-7, is GAGVSQSPSNKVTEKGKDVELRCDPISGHTALYWYRQSLGQGLEFLIYFQGNSAPDKSGLPSDRFSAERTGGSVSTLTIQRTQQEDSAVYLCASSFERSPSRQYFGPGTRLTVT.

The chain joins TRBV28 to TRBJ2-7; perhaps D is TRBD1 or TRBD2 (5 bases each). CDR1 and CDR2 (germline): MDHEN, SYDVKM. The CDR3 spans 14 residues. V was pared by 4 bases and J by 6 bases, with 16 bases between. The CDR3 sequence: CASSSGTAIREQYF. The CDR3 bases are TGTGCCAGCAGTTCGGGGACGGCAATCCGCGAGCAGTACTTC.

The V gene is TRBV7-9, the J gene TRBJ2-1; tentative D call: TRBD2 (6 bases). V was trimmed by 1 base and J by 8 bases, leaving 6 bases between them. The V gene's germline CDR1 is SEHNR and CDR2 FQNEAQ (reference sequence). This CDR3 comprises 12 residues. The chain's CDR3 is CASSLGEDEQFF. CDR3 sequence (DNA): TGTGCCAGCAGCTTAGGGGAGGATGAGCAGTTCTTC.

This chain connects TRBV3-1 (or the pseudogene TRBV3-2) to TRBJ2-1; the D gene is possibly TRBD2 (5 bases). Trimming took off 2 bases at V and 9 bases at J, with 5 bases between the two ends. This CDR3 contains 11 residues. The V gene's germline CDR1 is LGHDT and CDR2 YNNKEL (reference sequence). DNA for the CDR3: TGTGCCAGCAGCCAACGGGGTGAGCAGTTCTTC. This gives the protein CASSQRGEQFF.

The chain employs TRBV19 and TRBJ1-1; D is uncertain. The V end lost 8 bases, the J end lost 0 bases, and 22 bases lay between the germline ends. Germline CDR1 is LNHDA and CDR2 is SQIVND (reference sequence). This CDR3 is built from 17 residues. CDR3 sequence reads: CASRPEAAGRMNTEAFF. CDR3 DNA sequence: TGTGCCAGTCGACCCGAGGCGGCAGGCCGAATGAACACTGAAGCTTTCTTT.

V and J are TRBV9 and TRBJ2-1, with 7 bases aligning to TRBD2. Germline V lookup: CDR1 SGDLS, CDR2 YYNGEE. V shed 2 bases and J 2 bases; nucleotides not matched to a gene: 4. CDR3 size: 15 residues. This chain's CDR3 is CASSVGGRAYNEQFF. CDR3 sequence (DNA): TGTGCCAGCAGCGTTGGCGGGAGAGCCTACAATGAGCAGTTCTTC.

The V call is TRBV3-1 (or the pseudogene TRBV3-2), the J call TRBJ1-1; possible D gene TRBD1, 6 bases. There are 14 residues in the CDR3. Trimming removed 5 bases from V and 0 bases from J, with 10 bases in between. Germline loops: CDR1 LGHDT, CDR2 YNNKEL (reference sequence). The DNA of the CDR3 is TGTGCCAGCAGCTTTGGGGGGCTGAACACTGAAGCTTTCTTT. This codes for CASSFGGLNTEAFF.

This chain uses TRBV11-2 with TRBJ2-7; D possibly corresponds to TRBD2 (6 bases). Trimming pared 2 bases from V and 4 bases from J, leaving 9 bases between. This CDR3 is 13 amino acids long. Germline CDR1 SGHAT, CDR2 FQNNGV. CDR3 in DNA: TGTGCCAGCAGCTTATCAGGGAGGTACGAGCAGTACTTC. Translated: CASSLSGRYEQYF.

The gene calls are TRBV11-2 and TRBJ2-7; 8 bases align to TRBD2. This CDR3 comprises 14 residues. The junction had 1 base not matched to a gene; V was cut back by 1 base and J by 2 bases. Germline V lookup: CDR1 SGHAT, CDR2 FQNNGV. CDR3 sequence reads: CASSLAGGTYEQYF. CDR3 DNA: TGTGCCAGCAGCTTAGCGGGAGGGACCTACGAGCAGTACTTC.

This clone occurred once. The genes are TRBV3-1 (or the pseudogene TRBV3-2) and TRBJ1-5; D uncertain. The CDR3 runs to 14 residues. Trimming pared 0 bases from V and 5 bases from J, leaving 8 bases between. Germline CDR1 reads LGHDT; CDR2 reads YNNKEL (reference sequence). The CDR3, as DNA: TGTGCCAGCAGCCAAGAGTCGGGTCATCAGCCCCAGCATTTT. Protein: CASSQESGHQPQHF.

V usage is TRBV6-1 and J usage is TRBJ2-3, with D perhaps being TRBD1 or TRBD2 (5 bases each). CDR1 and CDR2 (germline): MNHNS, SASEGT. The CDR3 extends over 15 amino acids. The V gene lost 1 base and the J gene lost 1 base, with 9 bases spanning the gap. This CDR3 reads CASSEGRDGTDTQYF. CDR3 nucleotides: TGTGCCAGCAGTGAAGGCCGGGACGGCACAGATACGCAGTATTTT.

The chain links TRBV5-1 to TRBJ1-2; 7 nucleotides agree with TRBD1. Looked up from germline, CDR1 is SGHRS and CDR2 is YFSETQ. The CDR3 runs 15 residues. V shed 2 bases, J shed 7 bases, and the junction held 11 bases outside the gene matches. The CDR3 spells CASSFGPTGEGGYTF. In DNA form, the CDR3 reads TGCGCCAGCAGCTTTGGCCCCACAGGGGAGGGTGGCTACACCTTC.

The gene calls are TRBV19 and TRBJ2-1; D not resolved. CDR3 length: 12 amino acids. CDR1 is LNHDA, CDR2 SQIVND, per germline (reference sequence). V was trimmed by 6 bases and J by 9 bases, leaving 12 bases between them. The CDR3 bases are TGTGCCAGTAGGGTAGATTTCGGTGAGCAGTTCTTC. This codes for CASRVDFGEQFF.

The CDR3 loop reads CASSSGSDETQYF. The DNA for the CDR3 is TGTGCCAGCAGCTCGGGTAGCGATGAGACCCAGTACTTC. This chain uses TRBV11-3 with TRBJ2-5; tentatively, D is TRBD2 (5 bases). With 4 bases removed from V and 5 bases from J, the gap between germline ends came to 11 bases. The CDR3 sequence is 13 residues long. Germline lookup yields CDR1 SGHNT and CDR2 YENEEA. Together with reference TRBV11-3 and TRBJ2-5, the CDR3 gives the full variable domain: EAGVVQSPRYKIIEKKQPVAFWCNPISGHNTLYWYLQNLGQGPELLIRYENEEAVDDSQLPKDRFSAERLKGVDSTLKIQPAELGDSAVYLCASSSGSDETQYFGPGTRLLVL.

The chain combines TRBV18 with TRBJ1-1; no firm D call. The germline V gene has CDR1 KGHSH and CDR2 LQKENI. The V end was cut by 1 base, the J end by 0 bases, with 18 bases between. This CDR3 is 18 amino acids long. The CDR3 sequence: CASSPRLMGPAMNTEAFF. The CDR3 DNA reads TGTGCCAGCTCACCACGTTTGATGGGTCCGGCGATGAACACTGAAGCTTTCTTT.

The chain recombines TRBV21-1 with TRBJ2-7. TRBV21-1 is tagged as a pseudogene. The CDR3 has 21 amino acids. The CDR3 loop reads CASSKALKISKRATNPYEQYF. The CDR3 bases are TGTGCCAGCAGCAAAGCGCTTAAGATATCCAAACGGGCGACAAATCCCTACGAGCAGTACTTC.

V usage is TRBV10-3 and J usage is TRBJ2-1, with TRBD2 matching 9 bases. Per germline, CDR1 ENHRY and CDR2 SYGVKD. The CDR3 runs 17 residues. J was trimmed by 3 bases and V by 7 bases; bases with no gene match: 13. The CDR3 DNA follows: TGTGCCATCAATCCGTCTAGCGGGCGGGGGGGCTACAATGAGCAGTTCTTC. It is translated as CAINPSSGRGGYNEQFF.

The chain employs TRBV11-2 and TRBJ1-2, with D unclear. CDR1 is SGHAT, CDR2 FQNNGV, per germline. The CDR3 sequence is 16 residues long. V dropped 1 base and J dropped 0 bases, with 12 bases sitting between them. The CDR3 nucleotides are TGTGCCAGCAGCTTAGCGGGAACAGCCGCTAACTATGGCTACACCTTC. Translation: CASSLAGTAANYGYTF. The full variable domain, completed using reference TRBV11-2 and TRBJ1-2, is EAGVAQSPRYKIIEKRQSVAFWCNPISGHATLYWYQQILGQGPKLLIQFQNNGVVDDSQLPKDRFSAERLKGVDSTLKIQPAKLEDSAVYLCASSLAGTAANYGYTFGSGTRLTVV.